This entry lists 20 T cell receptor beta chains sequenced from one sample in a study of blood T cells in healthy people across ages (dated by TCRdb to the mid-2010s). Library preparation was by 5' RACE. TCRdb lists the instrument as Illumina HiSeq 2500. A second PCR of roughly 7 to 12 cycles was performed with a sample-barcoded 5' primer and a J-beta primer mix. The public reads were reanalyzed by TCRdb: fastp trimming at Q25, MiXCR alignment, in-frame beta chains only. Rows with a matching CDR3 protein are joined into one entry that keeps the most common DNA and genes. This sample gives more than 1.4 million distinct CDR3 sequences in total; 40% to 50% of them show up just once. Of the sample, 7.9% is held by the ten largest clones. The sequencing sample was made of blood. The receptors were sampled from a woman aged 18-30 years in good health.

The chain uses TRBV29-1 and TRBJ2-2, with D possibly being TRBD1 or TRBD2 (5 bases each). This CDR3 comprises 14 residues. V was clipped by 6 bases and J by 4 bases, with 15 bases between them. The germline V gene has CDR1 SQVTM and CDR2 ANQGSEA. CDR3 protein: CSVPMGESTGELFF. CDR3 nucleotides: TGCAGCGTGCCTATGGGGGAAAGCACCGGGGAGCTGTTTTTT.

CDR3 region: CASIRGGRITNEKLFF. The CDR3 DNA reads as TGTGCCAGCATCCGAGGAGGGAGAATAACTAATGAAAAACTGTTTTTT. This chain connects TRBV12-3 or TRBV12-4 to TRBJ1-4; D remains unclear. The V and J ends lost 7 bases and 1 base respectively, with 16 bases between them. The CDR3 extends over 16 amino acids.

The chain links TRBV20-1 to TRBJ2-1, with D maybe TRBD2 (5 bases). Germline CDR1 DFQATT, CDR2 SNEGSKA (reference sequence). The CDR3 spans 13 residues. Trimming cost V 6 bases and J 4 bases, with 13 bases left between them. The DNA of the CDR3 is TGCAGTGCACCGATGGACTCTTACAATGAGCAGTTCTTC. Translating it yields CSAPMDSYNEQFF.

The V and J genes are TRBV4-3 and TRBJ1-6, with D unresolved. Germline V lookup: CDR1 LGHNA, CDR2 YSLEER. The CDR3 runs 15 residues. V lost 1 base to trimming and J lost 10 bases, with 14 bases between them. CDR3 sequence (DNA): TGCGCCAGCAGCCAAGCTCTCATCTTGGGCTCACCCCTCCACTTT. Encoded protein: CASSQALILGSPLHF.

This sequence joins TRBV20-1 and TRBJ2-3; 11 bases match TRBD2. CDR1 is DFQATT, CDR2 SNEGSKA, per germline (reference sequence). The CDR3 runs 19 residues. The trim removed 0 bases at V and 3 bases at J, leaving 14 bases unmatched. In DNA form, the CDR3 reads TGCAGTGCTAGAGATCTTCTAGCGGGGGGAAATCTTAGGACAGATACGCAGTATTTT. This codes for CSARDLLAGGNLRTDTQYF.

The sample holds one count of this clonotype. A read error may explain this, as a much larger clone is one base away. The chain employs TRBV20-1 and TRBJ2-1, with 7 bases lining up with TRBD1. V lost 4 bases to trimming and J lost 0 bases; unmatched junction nucleotides: 9. Germline CDR1 DFQATT, CDR2 SNEGSKA (reference sequence). The CDR3 totals 16 residues. As DNA, the CDR3 is TGCAGTGCTATGCGTGGGGGACAGAGCTCCTACAATGAGCAGTTCTTC. The encoded protein is CSAMRGGQSSYNEQFF.

This clonotype was picked up a small number of times. V and J are TRBV4-2 and TRBJ2-7; 7 bases align to TRBD2. The CDR3 contains 13 residues. Germline assignment: CDR1 LGHNA and CDR2 YNFKEQ. The J segment lost 6 bases and the V segment lost 0 bases, leaving 2 bases of the junction unmatched. The CDR3 here is CASSQESGGEQYF. In DNA form, the CDR3 reads TGTGCCAGCAGCCAAGAATCGGGGGGCGAGCAGTACTTC.

The rearrangement joins TRBV27 to TRBJ2-3; D uncertain. The CDR3 sequence is 14 residues long. With 4 bases removed from V and 3 bases from J, the gap between germline ends came to 11 bases. The germline CDR1 and CDR2 sequences are MNHEY and SMNVEV (reference sequence). CDR3 coding DNA: TGTGCCAGCAGTTCCTCGACTCATACAGATACGCAGTATTTT. Its translation: CASSSSTHTDTQYF.

The chain's CDR3 is CSARAAGAKNIQYF. For the CDR3, the DNA is TGCAGTGCTAGAGCCGCCGGGGCCAAAAACATTCAGTACTTC. The chain carries TRBV20-1 and TRBJ2-4; no clear D gene. V dropped 1 base and J dropped 1 base, with 8 bases sitting between them. The CDR3 is made up of 14 amino acids. Germline V lookup: CDR1 DFQATT, CDR2 SNEGSKA (reference sequence).

This clonotype was observed a single time. The rearrangement links TRBV30 to TRBJ1-5; TRBD1 might be the D (6 bases). The CDR3 runs 16 residues. V was cut by 0 bases and J by 0 bases, with 12 bases left in between. CDR1 GTSNPN and CDR2 SVGIG come from the germline V gene (reference sequence). In DNA, the CDR3 is TGTGCCTGGAGTGTAAACAGGGCGATTAGCAATCAGCCCCAGCATTTT. Its translation: CAWSVNRAISNQPQHF. The whole variable domain, filled in from reference TRBV30 and TRBJ1-5, reads SQTIHQWPATLVQPVGSPLSLECTVEGTSNPNLYWYRQAAGRGLQLLFYSVGIGQISSEVPQNLSASRPQDRQFILSSKKLLLSDSGFYLCAWSVNRAISNQPQHFGDGTRLSIL.

V gene TRBV5-1 combines with J gene TRBJ1-1, with D perhaps matching TRBD1 (6 bases). Trimming pared 4 bases from V and 4 bases from J, leaving 14 bases between. Germline CDR1 is SGHRS and CDR2 is YFSETQ. The CDR3 has 14 residues. In DNA, the CDR3 is TGCGCCAGCAGCGCGCCGGGACAACGCACTGAAGCTTTCTTT. As protein: CASSAPGQRTEAFF. The full variable domain, in which reference TRBV5-1 and TRBJ1-1 provide the parts outside the CDR3, is KAGVTQTPRYLIKTRGQQVTLSCSPISGHRSVSWYQQTPGQGLQFLFEYFSETQRNKGNFPGRFSGRQFSNSRSEMNVSTLELGDSALYLCASSAPGQRTEAFFGQGTRLTVV.

The V gene is TRBV7-9, the J gene TRBJ1-2; D may be TRBD1 (5 bases). Trimming shortened V by 5 bases and J by 2 bases, and 15 bases separated the two germline ends. Germline assignment: CDR1 SEHNR and CDR2 FQNEAQ (reference sequence). The CDR3 extends over 15 amino acids. DNA of the CDR3: TGTGCCAGCAGCCCTCCGGGACGGGTGAACTATGGCTACACCTTC. Amino acids: CASSPPGRVNYGYTF.

This clonotype turned up a few times. The genes are TRBV20-1 and TRBJ2-5, with 8 nucleotides matching TRBD2. CDR3 size: 15 residues. The ends lost 2 bases at V and 1 base at J; junction bases unmatched: 6. CDR1 is DFQATT and CDR2 is SNEGSKA in the germline V gene (reference sequence). This CDR3 reads CSARNSGAIQETQYF. CDR3 DNA sequence: TGCAGTGCTAGAAATAGCGGGGCGATCCAAGAGACCCAGTACTTC.

The sample holds many counts of this clonotype. The chain has TRBV20-1 and TRBJ2-7, with D unclear. V lost 3 bases and J lost 0, with 6 bases in between. The length of the CDR3 is 12 residues. Germline V gene sequence: CDR1 DFQATT, CDR2 SNEGSKA (reference sequence). CDR3 residues: CSARVSSYEQYF. The CDR3 DNA is TGCAGTGCTAGGGTCAGCTCCTACGAGCAGTACTTC.

CDR3 sequence reads: CASSEPPNQPQHF. CDR3 bases: TGTGCCAGCAGTGAACCCCCCAATCAGCCCCAGCATTTT. This chain uses TRBV2 with TRBJ1-5; D is unclear. The V gene's germline CDR1 is SNHLY and CDR2 FYNNEI. The ends were cut back, 2 bases at V and 3 bases at J, with 5 bases in the middle. The CDR3 runs to 13 residues.

This rearrangement joins TRBV20-1 to TRBJ1-5; D not resolved. This CDR3 has 13 amino acids. Trimming removed 0 bases from V and 1 base from J, with 4 bases in between. Germline CDR1 and CDR2: DFQATT and SNEGSKA (reference sequence). The CDR3 DNA reads TGCAGTGCTAGAGAACAGAGCAATCAGCCCCAGCATTTT. As protein: CSAREQSNQPQHF.

Regarding this clonotype: An end of the junction differs from the germline gene, which may be a read error. The chain employs TRBV3-1 and TRBJ2-3, with D possibly being TRBD1 (5 bases). Germline lookup yields CDR1 LGHDT and CDR2 YNNKEL (reference sequence). This CDR3 is 14 amino acids long. Here the CDR3 reads CANSQGYRSDTQYF. Here the CDR3 DNA reads TGTGCCAACAGCCAGGGCTATCGTTCAGATACGCAGTATTTT.

This clonotype appeared many times. J is TRBJ2-3 and V is TRBV12-3 or TRBV12-4, with D possibly called TRBD1 or TRBD2 (5 bases each). CDR3 length: 15 residues. Between the trimmed V and J ends, which lost 5 bases and 3 bases, there was a span of 15 bases. CDR3 DNA sequence: TGTGCCAGCAGTGCCGACCCCTGGGGGACAGATACGCAGTATTTT. Its translation is CASSADPWGTDTQYF.

In this sample, this clonotype turned up a few times. V is TRBV6-1 and J is TRBJ2-7; D not resolved. This CDR3 has 13 amino acids. V lost 11 bases, J lost 2 bases, and 16 bases lay in between. The germline V gene has CDR1 MNHNS and CDR2 SASEGT. The CDR3 spells CAGIAGSPYEQYF. CDR3 coding DNA: TGTGCCGGAATAGCAGGATCCCCCTACGAGCAGTACTTC.

V usage is TRBV12-3 or TRBV12-4 and J usage is TRBJ1-2; 8 bases map to TRBD1. The CDR3 runs to 13 residues. V dropped 5 bases and J dropped 8; count of bases not matched to a gene: 7. The DNA for the CDR3 is TGTGCCAGCAGTCTACCGACAGGGGCAGGCTACACCTTC. Translation: CASSLPTGAGYTF.